These 8 T cell receptor beta chains were all obtained from the same sample, sequenced in a study of cytomegalovirus exposure and HLA in healthy donors. Both 60 Vbeta primers and 13 Jbeta primers went into the PCR. Generated by immunoSEQ multiplex PCR, the TCRdb table keeps only in-frame clones and is missing some. The table records about 55,000 clones, 77% of them present only once. Material for sequencing was PBMCs. Receptors were obtained from a female donor in good health and CMV-seronegative.

In its sample, this clone was seen once. The gene calls are TRBV6-5 and TRBJ2-7, with 8 bases that match TRBD2. The junction had 11 bases not matched to a gene; V was cut back by 7 bases and J by 3 bases. Germline-derived CDR1 and CDR2 are MNHEY and SVGAGI. The CDR3 is 15 residues long. CDR3 DNA: TGTGCCAGCAAGGCCCAGGGGAGCGGGAGCTACGAGCAGTACTTC. Protein product: CASKAQGSGSYEQYF.

This clone was seen a single time. V usage is TRBV28 and J usage is TRBJ1-4; D not certain. V lost 3 bases and J 6 bases, leaving 11 bases between the germline ends. Germline CDR1 and CDR2: MDHEN and SYDVKM. The CDR3 extends over 14 amino acids. Here the CDR3 DNA reads TGTGCCAGCAGTTTCAGGCAGGTTTATGAAAAACTGTTTTTT. It codes for CASSFRQVYEKLFF.

On this clone: A read error may account for a junction end that differs from germline. The CDR3 bases are TGTGCTAGCAGCTTAGGAGAGGCCTACGAGCAGTACTTC. The encoded protein is CASSLGEAYEQYF. This chain links TRBV7-7 with TRBJ2-7; D gene uncertain. The CDR3 length is 13 residues. Germline V lookup: CDR1 SSHAT, CDR2 FNYEAQ (reference sequence).

The rearrangement links TRBV10-3 to TRBJ2-1, with unresolved D. This CDR3 spans 13 amino acids. V gave up 0 bases and J gave up 8 bases, with 8 bases separating them. The germline V gene encodes CDR1 ENHRY and CDR2 SYGVKD. The CDR3 DNA is TGTGCCATCAGTGAGTCGCCCGCGTATGAGCAGTTCTTC. Translated: CAISESPAYEQFF.

V and J are TRBV19 and TRBJ1-5; D might be TRBD1 (6 bases). V was shortened by 8 bases and J by 5 bases, with 16 bases between the two germline ends. CDR1 and CDR2 (germline): LNHDA, SQIVND (reference sequence). CDR3 length equals 14 residues. CDR3 amino acids: CASSRQDADQPQHF. CDR3 nucleotide sequence: TGTGCCAGTTCAAGACAGGACGCCGATCAGCCCCAGCATTTT.

V is TRBV5-1 and J is TRBJ2-7, with D possibly being TRBD2 (5 bases). Trimming took 0 bases from V and 5 from J, leaving 9 bases between them. The CDR3 consists of 13 residues. Germline V gene lookup returns CDR1 SGHRS and CDR2 YFSETQ. The CDR3 loop reads CASSLGPGNEQYF. The CDR3 nucleotides are TGCGCCAGCAGCTTGGGTCCCGGGAACGAGCAGTACTTC. The full variable domain, rest sourced from reference TRBV5-1 and TRBJ2-7, is KAGVTQTPRYLIKTRGQQVTLSCSPISGHRSVSWYQQTPGQGLQFLFEYFSETQRNKGNFPGRFSGRQFSNSRSEMNVSTLELGDSALYLCASSLGPGNEQYFGPGTRLTVT.

This chain connects TRBV4-1 to TRBJ2-3; D not resolved. Germline CDR1 reads MGHRA; CDR2 reads YSYEKL. The ends were cut back, 0 bases at V and 0 bases at J, with 16 bases in the middle. This CDR3 contains 18 residues. The DNA of the CDR3 is TGCGCCAGCAGCCAAGATGTGTTCCGGGTTTCGAGCACAGATACGCAGTATTTT. Translating gives CASSQDVFRVSSTDTQYF.

V is TRBV11-2 and J is TRBJ1-1, with D possibly TRBD1 on 5 matching bases. CDR1 is SGHAT and CDR2 is FQNNGV in the germline V gene. This CDR3 region has 15 residues. The V gene lost 1 base and the J gene lost 4 bases, with 13 bases spanning the gap. The chain's CDR3 is CASSLGVGGGTEAFF. The DNA of the CDR3 is TGTGCCAGCAGCTTAGGGGTGGGGGGTGGCACTGAAGCTTTCTTT. The whole variable domain, remainder taken from reference TRBV11-2 and TRBJ1-1, is EAGVAQSPRYKIIEKRQSVAFWCNPISGHATLYWYQQILGQGPKLLIQFQNNGVVDDSQLPKDRFSAERLKGVDSTLKIQPAKLEDSAVYLCASSLGVGGGTEAFFGQGTRLTVV.